This TCR beta chain was found in a study of T cells in Graves' hyperthyroidism and ophthalmopathy. Study-wide points: The model anticipated ophthalmopathy a median about six months pre-onset.

Criteria for exclusion of patients were uncontrolled infection, other autoimmune disease, pregnancy or lactation. Diagnoses rested on clinical symptoms, serum thyroxine and TRAb, thyroid ultrasound and orbital computed tomography. RNA transcripts gave rise to amplified TCR beta CDR3 regions. First-round RT-PCR targeting the TCR CDR3 was performed with the HTBI primer set. Via MiXCR, TCRdb re-called the multiplex PCR reads, giving one row per CDR3 protein. The sample has hundreds of thousands of distinct CDR3 sequences, just under 45% seen once. CDR1 is SGHNT and CDR2 is YYREEE in the germline V gene (reference sequence). This CDR3 is 15 amino acids long. Points on this clonotype: Its antigen remains unknown. An end of the junction does not agree with germline; a read error may underlie this.

The chain carries TRBV5-4 and TRBJ2-7; TRBD2 is a possible D gene (6 bases). The sample comprised peripheral blood or thyroid tissue (not recorded which). The sequence was collected from an adult man with Graves' disease, either hyperthyroidism or ophthalmopathy (not recorded which). The CDR3 DNA sequence: TGCGCCAGCAACGGAGGGTCGGGGCGCACCTACGAGCAGTACTTC. Translating gives CASNGGSGRTYEQYF.